This TCR beta chain was obtained from a study of T cells in Graves' hyperthyroidism and ophthalmopathy. Whole-study context: Peripheral blood was obtained at initial diagnosis, preceding any treatment.

In its sample, this clonotype was seen many times. The antigen is undetermined. TCR beta CDR3 sequences were amplified from RNA transcripts. TCR CDR3 regions were first amplified by RT-PCR with HTBI primers. TCRdb called the multiplex PCR reads again in MiXCR, with one record for every CDR3 protein. The data show nearly 600,000 distinct CDR3 sequences, around 13% seen once. Study results and limitations: The model foresaw ophthalmopathy a median roughly 6.5 months prior to onset.

On the basis of clinical symptoms, serum thyroxine and TRAb, thyroid ultrasound and orbital computed tomography, diagnoses were made. Out of 8.5 to 10 ml of fresh peripheral blood came the PBMCs. Sequencing was carried out using blood. The source is a woman aged 30 to 39 with Graves' hyperthyroidism that later progressed to Graves' ophthalmopathy.

The CDR3 DNA sequence: TGTGCCAGCAGCGTCTCTAGTGCGATCGGGGGCACTGAAGCTTTCTTT. This sequence encodes CASSVSSAIGGTEAFF. The chain employs TRBV9 and TRBJ1-1; a weak D match, TRBD1 (5 bases). V gave up 2 bases and J gave up 4 bases, with 18 bases separating them. Germline CDR1 SGDLS, CDR2 YYNGEE. The CDR3 is made up of 16 amino acids.